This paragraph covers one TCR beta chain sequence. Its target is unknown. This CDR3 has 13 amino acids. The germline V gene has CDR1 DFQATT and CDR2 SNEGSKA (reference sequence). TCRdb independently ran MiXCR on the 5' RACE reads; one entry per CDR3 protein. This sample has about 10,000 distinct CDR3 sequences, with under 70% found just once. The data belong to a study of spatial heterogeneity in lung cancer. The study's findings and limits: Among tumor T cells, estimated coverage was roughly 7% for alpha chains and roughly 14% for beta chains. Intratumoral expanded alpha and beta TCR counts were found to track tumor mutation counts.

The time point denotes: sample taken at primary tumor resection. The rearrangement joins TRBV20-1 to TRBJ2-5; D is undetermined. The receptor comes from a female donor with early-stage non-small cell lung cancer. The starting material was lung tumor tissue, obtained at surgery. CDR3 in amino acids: CGVRAAQGWTQYF. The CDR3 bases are TGCGGCGTCCGGGCGGCGCAAGGGTGGACCCAGTACTTC.